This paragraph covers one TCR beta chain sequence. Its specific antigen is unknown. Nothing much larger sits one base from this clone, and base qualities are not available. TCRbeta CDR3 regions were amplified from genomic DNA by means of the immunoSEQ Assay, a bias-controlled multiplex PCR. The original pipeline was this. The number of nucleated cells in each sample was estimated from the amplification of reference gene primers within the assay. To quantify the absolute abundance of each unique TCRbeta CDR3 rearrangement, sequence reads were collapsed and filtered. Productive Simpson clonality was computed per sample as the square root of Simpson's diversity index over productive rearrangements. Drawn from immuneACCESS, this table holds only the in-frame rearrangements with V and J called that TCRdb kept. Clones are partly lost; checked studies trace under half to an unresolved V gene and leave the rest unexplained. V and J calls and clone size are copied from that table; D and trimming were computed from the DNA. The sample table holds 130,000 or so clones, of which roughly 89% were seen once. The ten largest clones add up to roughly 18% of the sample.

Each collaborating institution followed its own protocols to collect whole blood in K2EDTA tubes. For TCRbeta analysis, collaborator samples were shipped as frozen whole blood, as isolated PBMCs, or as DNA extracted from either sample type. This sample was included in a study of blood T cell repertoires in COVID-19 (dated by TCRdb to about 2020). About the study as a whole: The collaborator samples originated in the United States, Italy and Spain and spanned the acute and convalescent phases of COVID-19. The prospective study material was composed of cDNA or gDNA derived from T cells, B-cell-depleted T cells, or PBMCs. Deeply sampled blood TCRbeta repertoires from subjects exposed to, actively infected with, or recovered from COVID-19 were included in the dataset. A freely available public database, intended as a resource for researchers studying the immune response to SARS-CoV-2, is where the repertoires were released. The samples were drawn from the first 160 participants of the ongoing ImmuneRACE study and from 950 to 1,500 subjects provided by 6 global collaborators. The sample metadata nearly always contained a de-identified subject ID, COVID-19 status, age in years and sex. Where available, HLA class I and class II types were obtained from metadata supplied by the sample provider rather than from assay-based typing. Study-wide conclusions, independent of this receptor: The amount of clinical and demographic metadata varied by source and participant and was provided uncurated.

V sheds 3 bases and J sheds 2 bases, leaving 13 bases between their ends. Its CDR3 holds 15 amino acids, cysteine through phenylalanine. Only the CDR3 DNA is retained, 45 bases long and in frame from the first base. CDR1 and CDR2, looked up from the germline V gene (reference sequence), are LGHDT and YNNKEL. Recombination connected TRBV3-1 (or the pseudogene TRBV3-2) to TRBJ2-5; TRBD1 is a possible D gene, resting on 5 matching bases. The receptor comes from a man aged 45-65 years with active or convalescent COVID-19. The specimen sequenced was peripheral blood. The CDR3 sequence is CASSQISTVQETQYF. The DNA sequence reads TGTGCCAGCAGCCAGATTTCGACAGTACAAGAGACCCAGTACTTC.